Listed here is a single T cell receptor (beta chain). Its antigen target is currently unknown. Qualities for individual bases were not recorded, and no much larger clone is one base off. The CDR3 regions of human TCRbeta chains were analyzed by immunosequencing. The source study handled its data this way. Repertoire TCRs were checked for matches against a reference library of SARS-CoV-2-specific TCRs that had been generated using the MIRA antigen-specificity platform. Breadth was defined as the fraction of unique TCRs that were SARS-CoV-2-associated. Depth was defined as the fraction of total T cells that were SARS-CoV-2-associated. Using the MIRA data, each spike-specific TCR was mapped to the spike region that the TCR reacts to and placed in a CD4 or CD8 class. Log10-transformed breadth and depth values were compared by one-way ANOVA with Sidak's multiple comparisons tests. In its TCRdb copy, this immuneACCESS table keeps in-frame sequences only and misses some clones. Where compared with another copy, unresolved V genes explain less than half of these, and the others have no known cause. The D gene and trimming were derived from the DNA, and the V and J assignments and clone size from that table. The sample has 100,000 to 150,000 clones on record, about nine tenths of them singletons. Less than 1.3% of the sample goes to the ten largest clones.

The data are from a study of T cell responses to AZD1222 COVID-19 vaccine (dated by TCRdb to 2020 to 2023). Turning to the overall study: A total of 233 trial participants underwent TCR sequencing, of whom around 210 had received two doses of AZD1222 and around 25 had received two doses of the MenACWY control vaccine. Enrollment into the trials was organized by age into subgroups of 18-55, 56-69 and 70-plus years, and those subgroups contained roughly 140, 27 and 60 TCR-sequenced participants, respectively. Results the study describes overall, beyond this receptor: A significant rise in spike-specific TCR breadth and depth was observed after two AZD1222 doses relative to day 0 and relative to MenACWY recipients. Reportedly, close to half of the unique spike-specific TCRs recognized epitopes lying outside the regions that are mutated in the B.1.351 and B.1.1.7 variants. The whole spike protein was spanned by vaccine-associated CD4 TCRs, and dominant responses were seen in regions 160-218 and 743-854. Only 5 to 7 AZD1222 recipients were SARS-CoV-2 seropositive at baseline, limiting conclusions about previously exposed vaccinees. Because no day 14 peak-response samples were available, repertoires were characterized only after the peak T cell response. The 56-69-year group was small, and its depth increase did not reach significance, likely because of low power. Participants were mostly white British, with more females than males. The authors suggested clonal diversity may have been underestimated.

The time point label, read with the paper, signifies: about 28 days (+/-7) after the second vaccine dose. Because spike-specific TCR depth and breadth did not differ between the two schedules, AZD1222 recipients who got a second dose at roughly 4 weeks were pooled with those who got a second dose at roughly 12 weeks. Vaccinee samples came from UK trials COV001 and COV002, including a single-blind randomized controlled phase 2/3 trial of AZD1222 (ChAdOx1 nCoV-19) in healthy adults. Trial participant PBMC samples were collected at day 0 and day 28 after the second dose for TCRbeta chain sequencing. The material was peripheral blood, obtained 28 days after the second AZD1222 dose. This TCR derives from an adult who received the AZD1222 COVID-19 vaccine.

The DNA reads as follows: TGTGCCAGCAGCGTAACTAGCGGGAGGGACAATGAGCAGTTCTTC. Translated, this gives CASSVTSGRDNEQFF. The sequence is built from TRBV13 and TRBJ2-1; 13 bases in the junction line up with TRBD2. The germline V gene (reference sequence) gives CDR1 as PRHDT and CDR2 as FYEKMQ. From the cysteine up to the phenylalanine, the CDR3 has a length of 15 residues. The only DNA kept is the CDR3, 45 bases in frame from the first base. The germline V end is reduced by 5 bases and the J end by 5 bases; junction bases left unmatched: 3.